This is a list of T cell receptor beta chains from one sample in a study of blood T cells in healthy people across ages. A single record per CDR3 protein comes from TCRdb applying MiXCR to the 5' RACE reads. The table records hundreds of thousands of distinct CDR3 sequences, about 50% of them present only once. What was sequenced was blood. The receptors come from a woman of 80 years or more in good health. Each CDR3 is given with its conserved first and last residue. Each record gives: D gene, J gene, V gene, clone size, CDR3 protein, CDR3 DNA. The D gene is left open where the match is weak. The size entry is marked missing in some rows and otherwise reads once, few, many or a size class.

D: NA
J: TRBJ2-1
V: TRBV29-1
size: few
CDR3: CSAHRNYNEQFF
DNA: TGCAGCGCTCATAGGAACTACAATGAGCAGTTCTTC

D: NA
J: TRBJ1-4
V: TRBV4-2
size: NA
CDR3: CASSQDPFAHSEEEEKLFF
DNA: TGTGCCAGCAGCCAAGATCCCTTTGCCCATTCTGAAGAGGAGGAAAAACTGTTTTTT

D: NA
J: TRBJ2-1
V: TRBV11-3
size: few
CDR3: CASSLERGGEEQFF
DNA: TGTGCCAGCAGCTTAGAAAGGGGGGGAGAGGAGCAGTTCTTC

D: NA
J: TRBJ2-5
V: TRBV2
size: NA
CDR3: CASSDLLVAGEQETQYF
DNA: TGTGCCAGCAGTGATCTGTTGGTGGCAGGGGAACAAGAGACCCAGTACTTC

D: TRBD1
J: TRBJ2-5
V: TRBV5-1
size: many
CDR3: CASSSNRQGSGETQYF
DNA: TGCGCCAGCAGCTCCAATCGACAGGGTTCCGGAGAGACCCAGTACTTC

D: TRBD2
J: TRBJ2-4
V: TRBV4-1
size: NA
CDR3: CASSLSLTSGTKNIQYF
DNA: TGCGCCAGCAGCCTCAGCCTGACTAGCGGGACCAAAAACATTCAGTACTTC

D: NA
J: TRBJ2-7
V: TRBV4-2
size: NA
CDR3: CASSQGFRGLTYEQYF
DNA: TGTGCCAGCAGCCAAGGATTTCGGGGACTCACCTACGAGCAGTACTTC

D: TRBD1
J: TRBJ2-7
V: TRBV20-1
size: NA
CDR3: CSAREGTGVGGIYEQYF
DNA: TGCAGTGCTAGAGAAGGGACAGGGGTGGGGGGCATCTACGAGCAGTACTTC

D: NA
J: TRBJ2-7
V: TRBV11-3
size: NA
CDR3: CASSLVGHEQYF
DNA: TGTGCCAGCAGCTTAGTAGGCCACGAGCAGTACTTC

D: NA
J: TRBJ1-2
V: TRBV28
size: NA
CDR3: CASSFGEGRYGYTF
DNA: TGTGCCAGCAGTTTCGGGGAGGGCCGCTATGGCTACACCTTC

D: NA
J: TRBJ2-1
V: TRBV7-9
size: many
CDR3: CASSGNLITDAQFF
DNA: TGTGCCAGCAGCGGTAACCTGATAACGGATGCCCAGTTCTTC

D: NA
J: TRBJ2-5
V: TRBV3-1
size: once
CDR3: CASSQDGPRAQYF
DNA: TGTGCCAGCAGCCAAGATGGACCCAGGGCCCAGTACTTC

D: NA
J: TRBJ2-7
V: TRBV7-2
size: NA
CDR3: CASSLSAASASYEQYF
DNA: TGTGCCAGCAGCTTATCTGCGGCTAGCGCCTCCTACGAGCAGTACTTC

D: NA
J: TRBJ2-5
V: TRBV2
size: many
CDR3: CASSDSQETQYF
DNA: TGTGCCAGCAGTGATTCTCAAGAGACCCAGTACTTC

D: NA
J: TRBJ2-2
V: TRBV28
size: NA
CDR3: CASTGGSGNTGELFF
DNA: TGTGCCAGCACGGGGGGCAGTGGGAACACCGGGGAGCTGTTTTTT

D: TRBD1
J: TRBJ2-5
V: TRBV5-4
size: NA
CDR3: CASSPSDRVWETQYF
DNA: TGTGCCAGCAGCCCCTCCGACAGGGTTTGGGAGACCCAGTACTTC

D: NA
J: TRBJ2-3
V: TRBV12-3/TRBV12-4
size: many
CDR3: CASNTGRTSTDTQYF
DNA: TGTGCCAGCAATACGGGTCGAACTAGCACAGATACGCAGTATTTT

D: NA
J: TRBJ1-2
V: TRBV2
size: few
CDR3: CASSVTVIPNYGYTF
DNA: TGTGCCAGCAGTGTTACAGTCATCCCTAACTATGGCTACACCTTC

D: NA
J: TRBJ1-2
V: TRBV5-1
size: NA
CDR3: CAGSLEYTF
DNA: TGCGCCGGCAGCTTGGAGTACACCTTC

D: NA
J: TRBJ1-4
V: TRBV10-3
size: NA
CDR3: CAISPNPSNEKLFF
DNA: TGTGCCATCAGCCCGAATCCAAGTAATGAAAAACTGTTTTTT

D: TRBD1
J: TRBJ1-2
V: TRBV9
size: NA
CDR3: CASSRRQGADGYTF
DNA: TGTGCCAGCAGCCGTAGACAGGGGGCTGATGGCTACACCTTC

D: TRBD1
J: TRBJ2-1
V: TRBV3-1
size: NA
CDR3: CASSQAQGAGEQFF
DNA: TGTGCCAGCAGCCAAGCCCAGGGGGCGGGTGAGCAGTTCTTC

D: NA
J: TRBJ2-7
V: TRBV6-6
size: many
CDR3: CASRPGFNEQYF
DNA: TGTGCCAGTCGGCCAGGGTTTAACGAGCAGTACTTC

D: TRBD2
J: TRBJ2-1
V: TRBV27
size: few
CDR3: CASKPRAGGPFNEQFF
DNA: TGTGCCAGCAAACCAAGAGCGGGAGGGCCTTTCAATGAGCAGTTCTTC

D: NA
J: TRBJ2-1
V: TRBV12-3/TRBV12-4
size: many
CDR3: CASSLQGPWNEQFF
DNA: TGTGCCAGCAGTTTACAGGGCCCTTGGAATGAGCAGTTCTTC

D: NA
J: TRBJ2-7
V: TRBV12-3/TRBV12-4
size: NA
CDR3: CASSGGGDPYNEQYF
DNA: TGTGCCAGCAGTGGAGGAGGGGACCCCTACAATGAGCAGTACTTC

D: NA
J: TRBJ2-3
V: TRBV12-3/TRBV12-4
size: NA
CDR3: CASRNRAGRGYADTQYF
DNA: TGTGCCAGCAGGAACCGGGCCGGCAGGGGATATGCAGATACGCAGTATTTT

D: TRBD2
J: TRBJ2-1
V: TRBV5-1
size: NA
CDR3: CAGSGGGLAPVEQFF
DNA: TGCGCCGGCAGCGGCGGGGGACTAGCCCCTGTTGAGCAGTTCTTC

D: NA
J: TRBJ2-1
V: TRBV5-1
size: NA
CDR3: CASSLWQTEQFF
DNA: TGCGCCAGCAGCTTGTGGCAGACAGAGCAGTTCTTC

D: NA
J: TRBJ2-5
V: TRBV28
size: NA
CDR3: CACTAPRWETQYF
DNA: TGTGCCTGCACTGCGCCCAGGTGGGAGACCCAGTACTTC

D: TRBD2
J: TRBJ2-7
V: TRBV7-9
size: NA
CDR3: CASSRDYIQYF
DNA: TGTGCCAGCAGCCGGGACTATATTCAGTACTTC

D: TRBD2
J: TRBJ2-5
V: TRBV6-1
size: NA
CDR3: CASLEAPPPGLAEQETQYF
DNA: TGTGCCAGCCTGGAAGCCCCCCCACCGGGACTAGCGGAGCAAGAGACCCAGTACTTC

D: TRBD2
J: TRBJ2-7
V: TRBV6-6
size: many
CDR3: CASSLKSGTYEQYF
DNA: TGTGCCAGCTCGCTGAAAAGCGGGACCTACGAGCAGTACTTC

D: TRBD1
J: TRBJ2-6
V: TRBV9
size: NA
CDR3: CASTQGVDGANALTF
DNA: TGTGCCAGCACCCAGGGGGTAGATGGGGCCAACGCCCTGACTTTC

D: TRBD1
J: TRBJ1-5
V: TRBV20-1
size: few
CDR3: CSATQGSNQPQHF
DNA: TGCAGTGCTACACAGGGGAGCAATCAGCCCCAGCATTTT

D: TRBD2
J: TRBJ2-2
V: TRBV5-1
size: NA
CDR3: CASSLGLAGGTGELFF
DNA: TGCGCCAGCAGCTTGGGACTAGCGGGAGGCACCGGGGAGCTGTTTTTT

D: NA
J: TRBJ2-1
V: TRBV11-2
size: few
CDR3: CASLKLGHTRDNEQFF
DNA: TGTGCCAGCCTTAAGTTGGGCCACACCAGGGACAATGAGCAGTTCTTC

D: TRBD2
J: TRBJ2-7
V: TRBV7-3
size: NA
CDR3: CASSLIGTTSRSEQYF
DNA: TGTGCCAGCAGCTTAATCGGGACTACCTCGCGGAGCGAGCAGTACTTC

D: NA
J: TRBJ2-2
V: TRBV20-1
size: few
CDR3: CSARGDKGNTGELFF
DNA: TGCAGTGCTAGAGGGGACAAGGGGAACACCGGGGAGCTGTTTTTT

D: NA
J: TRBJ1-5
V: TRBV10-3
size: once
CDR3: CAIRGGSNQPQHF
DNA: TGTGCCATCAGGGGGGGGAGCAATCAGCCCCAGCATTTT

D: NA
J: TRBJ2-3
V: TRBV14
size: NA
CDR3: CASNAGPRGDTQYF
DNA: TGTGCCAGCAATGCGGGGCCCCGGGGAGATACGCAGTATTTT

D: NA
J: TRBJ2-5
V: TRBV4-1
size: NA
CDR3: CASSQGRREQYF
DNA: TGCGCCAGCAGCCAAGGACGGAGGGAGCAGTACTTC

D: NA
J: TRBJ2-1
V: TRBV5-5
size: NA
CDR3: CASSPQGRREQFF
DNA: TGTGCCAGCAGTCCACAGGGAAGGCGGGAGCAGTTCTTC

D: NA
J: TRBJ2-1
V: TRBV20-1
size: NA
CDR3: CSVIDYPERGEQFF
DNA: TGCAGTGTGATCGACTACCCCGAAAGGGGTGAGCAGTTCTTC

D: NA
J: TRBJ2-2
V: TRBV5-1
size: NA
CDR3: CASSPDFANTGELFF
DNA: TGCGCCAGCAGCCCGGATTTCGCGAACACCGGGGAGCTGTTTTTT

D: NA
J: TRBJ2-7
V: TRBV9
size: many
CDR3: CASSGGASEQYF
DNA: TGTGCCAGCAGCGGTGGGGCCTCCGAGCAGTACTTC

D: TRBD2
J: TRBJ2-7
V: TRBV7-2
size: many
CDR3: CASSQTGGIVNEQYF
DNA: TGTGCCAGCAGCCAGACGGGGGGGATCGTCAACGAGCAGTACTTC

D: NA
J: TRBJ2-1
V: TRBV7-9
size: NA
CDR3: CASSFLAGPVVNEQFF
DNA: TGTGCCAGCAGCTTCTTGGCGGGGCCCGTTGTCAATGAGCAGTTCTTC